This T cell receptor beta chain appears in the sequencing data of a study of post-analysis software for immune sequencing data. Points from the study as a whole: Roughly 5 TRBV segments, including TRBV5-6, TRBV5-1 and TRBV20-1, were more frequent in patients than controls.

Regarding this clonotype: Antigen specificity is unknown.

The ends lost 7 bases at V and 6 bases at J; junction bases unmatched: 7. This CDR3 is 13 amino acids long. Per germline, CDR1 SQVTM and CDR2 ANQGSEA. Prepared libraries of TCR beta cDNA carried unique molecular identifiers. TCRdb ran MiXCR on the PCR reads and lists one entry per CDR3 protein. The sample lists under 900,000 distinct CDR3 sequences, about 50% seen once, with approximately 4.5% in the top ten. V is TRBV29-1 and J is TRBJ2-1; TRBD1 aligns across 9 bases. The sample consisted of blood. The TCR sequence derives from a girl aged 5-17 years with multiple sclerosis. The DNA of the CDR3 is TGCAGCGCCGACAGGGGGAGTTTCAATGAGCAGTTCTTC. It specifies CSADRGSFNEQFF.